This T cell receptor (beta chain) was identified during a study of a mutant IDH1 vaccine in newly diagnosed glioma (TCRdb year 2021). About the investigation overall: Of the 25 to 35 patients who were treated, around 62% were male and about 40% were female, and the mean age was around 40 years. Before enrollment, patients had received standard therapy of radiotherapy alone, temozolomide alone, or radiochemotherapy with temozolomide; most received the combination. Six visits were used for peripheral blood collection: V03 (baseline), V05, V07, V10, V12 and V13. Longitudinal TCRB deep sequencing was done for some 26 treated patients, wherever samples were available for exploratory analyses.

The time point tag for this specimen amounts to: baseline, week 1 (first vaccination visit). Taken with the paper, the label for treatment or condition translates to: pre-vaccination baseline after standard-of-care therapy. All donors had newly diagnosed IDH1-mutant astrocytomas of WHO grade 3 or 4 that showed loss of nuclear ATRX. The samples were drawn from NOA16, a multicentre, single-arm, open-label phase I trial in Germany that tested a mutant IDH1 peptide vaccine in humans for the first time. Visit V03 blood draws served as the baseline sample for immunogenicity testing. The DNeasy Blood and Tissue Kit was used to extract genomic DNA from EDTA blood for TCRB sequencing. Overall study outcomes, separate from this receptor: Immune responses induced by the vaccine were seen in around 93% of patients across multiple MHC alleles. The authors stated that sample limitations prevented analyses of patient blood samples from being reproduced. Selection of PBMC samples for TCRB deep sequencing was based on availability. Pseudoprogression appeared unrelated to alterations in the top peripheral T cell clonotypes detected by TCRB sequencing.

Library construction relied on the immunoSEQ multiplex PCR assay. Rearranged TCR beta chain sequences were amplified using the hsTCRB Kit according to the manufacturer's protocol. TCRB libraries were sequenced on an Illumina MiSeq. The paper's data handling went like this. The kit vendor's proprietary platform handled demultiplexing, trimming and gene mapping. TCRdb mirrors the immuneACCESS table, restricted to in-frame sequences. Some clones are absent from its copies; in checked studies, under half trace to an unresolved V gene, and the reason for the others is unknown. D and trimming were read from the DNA, whereas the V and J calls and clone size are those reported in that table. Across this sample there are tens of thousands of clones, with 83% seen only once. Around 7% of the sample is taken by the ten largest. Details on this clone: Its antigen is unknown. No per-base quality is available; no much larger clone lies one base away.

The germline V gene (reference sequence) yields GTSNPN for CDR1 and SVGIG for CDR2. Measured from the cysteine to the phenylalanine, the CDR3 is 12 residues long. The kept DNA is CDR3 alone, 36 bases in frame from the first base. From V the trimming removes 3 bases and from J it removes 5 bases, while the gene matches leave 3 bases of the junction unaccounted for. The starting material was PBMCs, obtained from a glioma patient treated with radiotherapy, temozolomide or both. This receptor was taken from a woman between 45 and 60 years old with glioma. In this chain, TRBV30 is recombined with TRBJ2-7; TRBD1 matches 8 bases in the middle. The CDR3 amino acid sequence is: CAWSDRGNEQYF. The sequenced DNA is TGTGCCTGGAGCGACAGGGGTAACGAGCAGTACTTC. Extended through the reference TRBV30 and TRBJ2-7 proteins, this CDR3 yields the full variable domain: SQTIHQWPATLVQPVGSPLSLECTVEGTSNPNLYWYRQAAGRGLQLLFYSVGIGQISSEVPQNLSASRPQDRQFILSSKKLLLSDSGFYLCAWSDRGNEQYFGPGTRLTVT.